These 14 T cell receptor beta chains share one sample of origin, sequenced in a study of T cells in narcolepsy. Libraries were prepared by immunoSEQ multiplex PCR; TCRdb keeps only in-frame clonotypes and omits some of them. In the table there are about 40,000 clones, approximately 85% of which are singletons. Specimen: CD45RA- memory CD4+ T cells from PBMCs. The receptor set was obtained from a human donor with narcolepsy.

The V call is TRBV9, the J call TRBJ1-2, with a weak D call TRBD1 (6 bases). V was pared by 4 bases and J by 0 bases, with 10 bases between. The CDR3 runs 14 residues. The V gene's germline CDR1 is SGDLS and CDR2 YYNGEE. The CDR3 is CASSPQGPNYGYTF. The DNA for the CDR3 is TGTGCCAGCAGCCCCCAGGGGCCTAACTATGGCTACACCTTC. The variable domain in full, completed from reference TRBV9 and TRBJ1-2, reads DSGVTQTPKHLITATGQRVTLRCSPRSGDLSVYWYQQSLDQGLQFLIQYYNGEERAKGNILERFSAQQFPDLHSELNLSSLELGDSALYFCASSPQGPNYGYTFGSGTRLTVV.

The chain couples TRBV7-9 to TRBJ1-1; 9 bases map to TRBD1. CDR1 is SEHNR and CDR2 is FQNEAQ in the germline V gene (reference sequence). J lost 4 bases, V lost 5 bases, and 11 bases had no gene match. This CDR3 contains 16 residues. CDR3 region: CASSRGTGKDSTEAFF. DNA for the CDR3: TGTGCCAGCAGCAGGGGGACAGGGAAAGACAGCACTGAAGCTTTCTTT.

The V and J genes are TRBV19 and TRBJ1-6; perhaps TRBD1 as D (5 bases). The CDR3 runs 18 residues. Per the germline V gene, CDR1 is LNHDA and CDR2 is SQIVND (reference sequence). V gave up 1 base and J gave up 2 bases, with 15 bases separating them. DNA for the CDR3: TGTGCCAGTAGTATAGGGCAGGCAGGGAGGACCTATAATTCACCCCTCCACTTT. Amino acid sequence: CASSIGQAGRTYNSPLHF.

The V gene is TRBV7-2, the J gene TRBJ2-7, with unresolved D. Germline CDR1 SGHTA, CDR2 FQGNSA. V was clipped by 1 base and J by 4 bases, with 5 bases between them. The CDR3 runs to 12 residues. The CDR3 spells CASSLGTYEQYF. CDR3 DNA sequence: TGTGCCAGCAGCTTAGGAACTTACGAGCAGTACTTC.

The chain couples TRBV29-1 to TRBJ2-5; D might be TRBD1 (7 bases). The V and J ends lost 6 bases and 1 base respectively, with 15 bases between them. This CDR3 is 14 amino acids long. CDR1 and CDR2 from the germline V gene are SQVTM and ANQGSEA. CDR3 protein: CSVAQGGFQETQYF. CDR3 DNA: TGCAGCGTCGCCCAGGGGGGCTTCCAAGAGACCCAGTACTTC.

This clone has only one observation. V and J are TRBV5-4 and TRBJ2-7; D is possibly TRBD2 (6 bases). Trimming stripped 0 bases from V and 3 bases from J, with 16 bases between. The CDR3 consists of 16 residues. From germline, CDR1 is SGHNT and CDR2 YYREEE (reference sequence). The CDR3 DNA reads as TGTGCCAGCAGCTTGGGGGCAGGGTCGGGAGACTACGAGCAGTACTTC. Encoded protein: CASSLGAGSGDYEQYF.

The rearrangement uses TRBV7-8 and TRBJ1-4, with D perhaps TRBD1 (6 bases). Trimming stripped 0 bases from V and 0 bases from J, with 8 bases between. This CDR3 contains 16 residues. Per germline, CDR1 SGHVS and CDR2 FQNEAQ. The CDR3 nucleotides read TGTGCCAGCAGCTTAGCAGGGGGGGCAACTAATGAAAAACTGTTTTTT. Translation gives CASSLAGGATNEKLFF.

V usage is TRBV10-3 and J usage is TRBJ1-3; 8 nucleotides align to TRBD1. The ends lost 4 bases at V and 2 bases at J; junction bases unmatched: 7. Germline V lookup: CDR1 ENHRY, CDR2 SYGVKD. This CDR3 is 16 amino acids long. The CDR3 coding sequence is TGTGCCATCAGTGCTCCGGGACAGGAGGCTGGAAACACCATATATTTT. As protein: CAISAPGQEAGNTIYF.

The chain joins TRBV4-2 to TRBJ2-5, with D perhaps given as TRBD1 or TRBD2 (5 bases each). V lost 0 bases and J lost 1, with 9 bases in between. From germline, CDR1 is LGHNA and CDR2 YNFKEQ. The CDR3 has 15 amino acids. CDR3 nucleotides: TGTGCCAGCAGCCAAGAACTTGGGACCCAAGAGACCCAGTACTTC. It is translated as CASSQELGTQETQYF.

The chain couples TRBV30 to TRBJ1-4; 8 nucleotides line up with TRBD1. Per germline, CDR1 GTSNPN and CDR2 SVGIG (reference sequence). V shed 3 bases and J 0 bases; nucleotides not matched to a gene: 3. There are 15 residues in the CDR3. CDR3 amino acids: CAWSEGQATNEKLFF. The CDR3 region has the DNA TGTGCCTGGAGCGAGGGACAGGCAACTAATGAAAAACTGTTTTTT.

The chain recombines TRBV9 with TRBJ2-5, with TRBD2 identical over 12 bases. Judging by the DNA end, TRBJ2-7 fits better; the J call may be wrong. The CDR3 totals 15 residues. Germline V CDR1 and CDR2: SGDLS, YYNGEE. This CDR3 is CASSVASGGASEQYF. The CDR3 bases are TGTGCCAGCAGCGTAGCTAGCGGGGGGGCGTCCGAGCAGTACTTC.

The CDR3 sequence: CASSTPRANTGELFF. DNA for the CDR3: TGTGCCAGCAGCACGCCCCGGGCGAACACCGGGGAGCTGTTTTTT. The chain joins TRBV5-6 to TRBJ2-2; no clear D gene. Germline CDR1 is SGHDT and CDR2 is YYEEEE. Trimming shortened V by 4 bases and J by 0 bases, and 10 bases separated the two germline ends. The CDR3 is 15 amino acids.

The J gene is TRBJ2-7, the V gene TRBV6-6; D gene ambiguous. CDR1 is MNHNY and CDR2 is SVGAGI in the germline V gene (reference sequence). The ends were cut back, 5 bases at V and 5 bases at J, with 10 bases in the middle. The CDR3 has 12 residues. CDR3 protein: CASSRQVNEQYF. The CDR3 DNA is TGTGCCAGCAGTAGGCAGGTAAACGAGCAGTACTTC.

V is TRBV15 and J is TRBJ2-1, with 8 positions matching TRBD1. The CDR3 sequence is 15 residues long. V gave up 5 bases and J gave up 6 bases; unmatched junction bases: 9. Looked up from germline, CDR1 is LNHNV and CDR2 is YYDKDF (reference sequence). The chain's CDR3 is CATSANRGSFNEQFF. The CDR3 DNA reads TGTGCCACCAGCGCTAACAGGGGGTCGTTCAATGAGCAGTTCTTC.